Each of the 4 T cell receptor beta chains below was sequenced from the same sample in a study of blood T cell repertoires in COVID-19. Libraries were prepared by immunoSEQ multiplex PCR; TCRdb keeps only in-frame clonotypes and omits some of them. The sample includes 200,000 or so clones, 86% of them seen just once. Sequenced input: PBMCs or T cells enriched from blood (not recorded which). The source is a woman in her 40s with acute COVID-19.

Note on this clone: At one boundary the junction diverges from the germline segment, which might be a read error. The V and J genes are TRBV7-7 and TRBJ2-5; 7 bases match TRBD1. This CDR3 contains 16 residues. Germline CDR1 and CDR2: SSHAT and FNYEAQ (reference sequence). CDR3 sequence: CASSLGTAASRETQYF. The CDR3 nucleotides are TGTGCTAGCAGCTTAGGGACAGCAGCATCAAGGGAGACCCAGTACTTC.

The gene calls are TRBV19 and TRBJ2-4, with D tentatively TRBD2 (6 bases). The germline V gene has CDR1 LNHDA and CDR2 SQIVND (reference sequence). The CDR3 has 14 amino acids. V lost 3 bases and J lost 1, with 7 bases in between. CDR3 region: CASSIGGAKNIQYF. The CDR3 DNA reads as TGTGCCAGTAGTATCGGGGGTGCCAAAAACATTCAGTACTTC.

The chain is built from TRBV15 and TRBJ1-2; TRBD1 matches at 8 bases. The CDR3 length is 18 residues. V lost 6 bases, J lost 4 bases, and 19 bases stayed unmatched. CDR1 is LNHNV, CDR2 YYDKDF, per germline (reference sequence). The CDR3 protein is CATREIPGQDYRVYGYTF. The CDR3 nucleotides are TGTGCCACCAGGGAAATCCCGGGACAGGACTACCGGGTCTATGGCTACACCTTC.

V and J are TRBV10-3 and TRBJ2-7; TRBD2 might be the D (5 bases). Trimming pared 10 bases from V and 1 base from J, leaving 11 bases between. CDR1 and CDR2 from the germline V gene are ENHRY and SYGVKD. This CDR3 comprises 12 residues. The chain's CDR3 is CATASSSYEQYF. In DNA form, the CDR3 reads TGTGCCACGGCTAGCAGTTCCTACGAGCAGTACTTC.